Here is one TCR beta chain with its context. TCRdb's table, derived via immunoSEQ multiplex PCR, lists solely in-frame clones and lacks some. The sample shows about 260,000 clones, approximately 80% of them seen only once. This entry is derived from a study of blood T cell repertoires in COVID-19. V gave up 5 bases and J gave up 4 bases, with 10 bases separating them. CDR1 and CDR2 from the germline V gene are MDHEN and SYDVKM. CDR3 size: 13 residues. The sequencing sample was made of peripheral blood. The chain links TRBV28 to TRBJ2-3, with D possibly matching TRBD1 (7 bases). This receptor was taken from a woman of 80 years or more with acute or convalescent COVID-19. The CDR3 spells CASSRRGPDTQYF. CDR3 nucleotides: TGTGCCAGCAGTCGGAGGGGGCCAGATACGCAGTATTTT.